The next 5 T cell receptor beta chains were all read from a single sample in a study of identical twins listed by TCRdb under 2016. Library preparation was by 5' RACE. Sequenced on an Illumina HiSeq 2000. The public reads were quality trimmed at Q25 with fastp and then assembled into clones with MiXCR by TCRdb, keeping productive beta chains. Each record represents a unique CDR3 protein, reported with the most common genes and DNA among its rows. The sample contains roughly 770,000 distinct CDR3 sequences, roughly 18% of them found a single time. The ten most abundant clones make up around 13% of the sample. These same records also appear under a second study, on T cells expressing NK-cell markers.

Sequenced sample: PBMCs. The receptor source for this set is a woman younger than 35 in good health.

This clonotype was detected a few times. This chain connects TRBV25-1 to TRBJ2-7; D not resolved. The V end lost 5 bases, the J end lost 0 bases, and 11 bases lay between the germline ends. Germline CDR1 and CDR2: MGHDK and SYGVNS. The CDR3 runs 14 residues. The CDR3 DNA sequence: TGTGCCAGCAGTCTCTTAAGGGACTCCTACGAGCAGTACTTC. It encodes CASSLLRDSYEQYF.

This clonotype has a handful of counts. The CDR3 region has the DNA TGTGCCAGCAGCTTAGATTTGCGGGAGGAGGAGCAGTACTTC. It is translated as CASSLDLREEEQYF. The V and J genes are TRBV7-2 and TRBJ2-7; 8 positions match TRBD2. Germline V gives CDR1 SGHTA, CDR2 FQGNSA. Germline trimming cut 1 base from V and 7 bases from J; bases unmatched to any gene: 6. The CDR3 extends over 14 amino acids.

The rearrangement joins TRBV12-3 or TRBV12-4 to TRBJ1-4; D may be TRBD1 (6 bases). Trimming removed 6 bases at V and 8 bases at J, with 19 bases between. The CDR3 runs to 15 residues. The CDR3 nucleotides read TGTGCCAGCAGCCCCATGAGGGGGGTAGGGGAAAAACTGTTTTTT. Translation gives CASSPMRGVGEKLFF.

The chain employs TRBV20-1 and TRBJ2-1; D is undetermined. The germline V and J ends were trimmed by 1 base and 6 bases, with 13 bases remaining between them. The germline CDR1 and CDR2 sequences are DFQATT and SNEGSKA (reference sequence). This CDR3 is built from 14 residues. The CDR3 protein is CSARVVNTANEQFF. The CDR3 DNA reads TGCAGTGCTAGAGTTGTGAACACGGCCAATGAGCAGTTCTTC.

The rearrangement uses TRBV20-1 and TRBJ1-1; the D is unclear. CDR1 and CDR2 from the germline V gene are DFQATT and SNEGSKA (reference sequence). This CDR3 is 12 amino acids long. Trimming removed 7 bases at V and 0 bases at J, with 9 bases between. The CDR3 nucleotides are TGCAGTGTTTCCGAAATGAACACTGAAGCTTTCTTT. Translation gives CSVSEMNTEAFF.